The clone carrying this TCR beta chain has just a few counts. Its antigen remains unidentified. Together with a sample-barcoded 5' primer, a J-beta primer mix was included in a second PCR lasting roughly 7 to 11 cycles. TCRdb reprocessed the 5' RACE reads with MiXCR, giving one entry per CDR3 protein. The data show fewer than 2 million distinct CDR3 sequences, more than 35% seen once. This entry belongs to a study of blood T cells in healthy people across ages. General observations from the study: The fall in TCR beta diversity per million T cells was roughly linear with age. Unknown donor CMV status possibly confounded expanded clonotype changes.

Germline V gives CDR1 SGHRS, CDR2 YFSETQ. The length of the CDR3 is 17 residues. Unmatched junction bases numbered 10, after V lost 2 bases and J lost 7 bases. Sequencing was performed on blood. This chain uses TRBV5-1 with TRBJ1-6, with 9 bases lining up with TRBD1. The sequence came from a human donor in good health. The CDR3 protein is CASSLDPGQGGNSPLHF. The CDR3 DNA sequence: TGCGCCAGCAGCTTAGACCCGGGACAGGGAGGGAATTCACCCCTCCACTTT.